The entry below describes one TCR beta chain. In the authors' workflow: By means of reference gene primer amplification, nucleated cell counts were estimated. Repertoires were generated with immunoSEQ multiplex PCR, while TCRdb's copy carries only in-frame clones and drops some. For V, J and clone size, that table is used; D and trimming come from the DNA. This sample has about 240,000 clones; 86% occur once, and the top ten carry roughly 6.3%. This sample stems from a study of blood T cell repertoires in COVID-19. Study summary: PBMCs, B-cell-depleted T cells, or T cells were the source of the cDNA or gDNA that made up the material.

The material sequenced was peripheral blood. The TCR originated in a man aged 60-69 years with acute or convalescent COVID-19.

The CDR3 spells CASSLGPMTGSYEQYF. Written as DNA, the CDR3 is TGTGCCAGCAGCTTAGGACCGATGACAGGCTCCTACGAGCAGTACTTC. This chain uses TRBV7-2 with TRBJ2-7, with D maybe TRBD1 (6 bases). There are 16 residues in the CDR3. V lost 1 base to trimming and J lost 0 bases, with 13 bases between them. The germline CDR1 and CDR2 sequences are SGHTA and FQGNSA.